The sequence of this TCR beta chain was determined in a study of blood T cell repertoires in COVID-19. The CDR3 is 14 residues long. The germline V gene encodes CDR1 SEHNR and CDR2 FQNEAQ (reference sequence). Trimming removed 4 bases from V and 4 bases from J, with 10 bases in between. The table came from immunoSEQ multiplex PCR; TCRdb's copy has only in-frame clones and leaves some out. The profile shows 150,000 to 200,000 clones, 82% of them singletons. The TCR comes from a woman between 55 and 75 years old with acute COVID-19. The chain links TRBV7-9 to TRBJ2-2; D is ambiguous. The specimen sequenced was PBMCs or T cells enriched from blood (not recorded which). CDR3 amino acids: CASSSTPGTGELFF. The CDR3 region has the DNA TGTGCCAGCAGCTCTACACCGGGCACCGGGGAGCTGTTTTTT.